This T cell receptor (beta chain) stems from a study of cytomegalovirus exposure and HLA in healthy donors. Regarding the study as a whole: Analysis was performed later, and it showed HLA-associated TCR beta chains to be more clonally expanded than equally common others.

Notes on this clone: Its specificity is not known.

Each donor was healthy, and each was a bone marrow donor. PCR was performed using 60 Vbeta and 13 Jbeta primers. Measured with immunoSEQ multiplex PCR; TCRdb has only the in-frame clones, and not every one. Here the sample spans approximately 110,000 clones, around 66% being singletons. Trimming removed 4 bases at V and 0 bases at J, with 10 bases between. Germline CDR1 SNHLY, CDR2 FYNNEI. This CDR3 has 15 amino acids. The chain combines TRBV2 with TRBJ2-1, with no clear D. The sample consisted of PBMCs. The TCR originated in a young man in good health and CMV-seropositive. Here the CDR3 reads CASSGSQSSYNEQFF. CDR3 nucleotides: TGTGCCAGCAGTGGATCACAGAGCTCCTACAATGAGCAGTTCTTC.